This T cell receptor (beta chain) was captured by sequencing in a study of T-cell reconstitution after alpha-beta-depleted transplantation in children. Study-level results: After one year, T-cell counts and TCRbeta diversity mostly came from new T cells.

This clonotype has at least ten counts. Its antigen is currently unknown. The CDR3 runs 13 residues. The V gene end was trimmed by 2 bases and the J gene end by 8 bases; junction bases not matched to a gene: 5. Germline V gene sequence: CDR1 LGHDT, CDR2 YNNKEL (reference sequence). Unique molecular identifiers were incorporated when the TCRbeta library was constructed. Using its own MiXCR run on the PCR reads, TCRdb lists one record per CDR3 protein. The data contain over 200,000 distinct CDR3 sequences, approximately 10% of them singletons. The sequence was obtained from a child under two years old with acute myeloid leukemia, due to receive a stem cell transplant. The sequencing here drew on PBMCs, taken before TCRalphabeta/CD19-depleted stem cell transplant. J is TRBJ1-2 and V is TRBV3-1; the match to TRBD1 covers 7 bases. The CDR3 protein is CASSQPTGKGYTF. In DNA, the CDR3 is TGTGCCAGCAGCCAACCGACAGGGAAGGGCTACACCTTC.